Reported below is one T cell receptor (beta chain). The data stem from a study of OX40 agonist ivuxolimab in advanced cancers. Sequencing used immunoSEQ multiplex PCR; TCRdb keeps in-frame clones, though not all of them. The table has nearly 85,000 clones, over 65% seen once; the top ten hold 0.75% to 0.85%. The receptor's source is an adult with an advanced solid tumor such as melanoma, head and neck, liver or kidney cancer. The material sequenced was CD4+ or CD8+ T cells sorted from blood, taken in a trial of the OX40 agonist ivuxolimab.

CDR3 amino acids: CASSSTRTDLEQYF. The CDR3 DNA reads as TGCGCCAGCAGCTCTACACGGACAGACTTGGAGCAGTACTTC. V is TRBV5-1 and J is TRBJ2-7, with D perhaps TRBD1 (6 bases). This CDR3 spans 14 amino acids. Per the germline V gene, CDR1 is SGHRS and CDR2 is YFSETQ. The V end lost 3 bases, the J end lost 7 bases, and 17 bases lay between the germline ends.